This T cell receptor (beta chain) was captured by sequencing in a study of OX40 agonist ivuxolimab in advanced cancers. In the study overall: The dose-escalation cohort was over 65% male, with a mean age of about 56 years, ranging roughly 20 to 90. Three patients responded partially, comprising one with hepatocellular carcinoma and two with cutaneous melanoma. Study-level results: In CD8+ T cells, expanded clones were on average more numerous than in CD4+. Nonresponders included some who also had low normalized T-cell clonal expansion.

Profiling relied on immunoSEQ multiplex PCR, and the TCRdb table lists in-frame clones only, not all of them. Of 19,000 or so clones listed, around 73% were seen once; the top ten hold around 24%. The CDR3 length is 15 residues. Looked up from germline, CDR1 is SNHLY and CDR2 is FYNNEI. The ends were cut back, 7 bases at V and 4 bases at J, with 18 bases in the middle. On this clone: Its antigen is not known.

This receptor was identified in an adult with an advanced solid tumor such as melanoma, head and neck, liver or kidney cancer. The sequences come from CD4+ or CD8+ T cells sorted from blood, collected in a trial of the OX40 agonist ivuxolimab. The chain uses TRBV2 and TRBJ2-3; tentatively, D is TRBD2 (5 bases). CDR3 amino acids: CASTPIRPGSDTQYF. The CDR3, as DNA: TGTGCCAGCACTCCCATTAGGCCGGGATCAGATACGCAGTATTTT.